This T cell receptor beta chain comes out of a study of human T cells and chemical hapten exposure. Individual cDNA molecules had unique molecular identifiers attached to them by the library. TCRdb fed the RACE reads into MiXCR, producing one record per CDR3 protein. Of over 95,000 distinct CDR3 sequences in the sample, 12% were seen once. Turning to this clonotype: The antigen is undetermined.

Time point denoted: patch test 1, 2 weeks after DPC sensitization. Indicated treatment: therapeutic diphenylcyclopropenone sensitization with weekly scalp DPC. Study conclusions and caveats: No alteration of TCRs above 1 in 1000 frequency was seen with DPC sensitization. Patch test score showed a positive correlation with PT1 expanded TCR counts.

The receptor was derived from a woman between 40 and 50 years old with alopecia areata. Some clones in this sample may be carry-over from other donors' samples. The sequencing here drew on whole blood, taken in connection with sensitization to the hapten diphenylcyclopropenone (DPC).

The CDR3 sequence: CAISRPGQGPSFYGYTF. The CDR3, as DNA: TGTGCCATCAGTCGCCCGGGACAGGGCCCTTCCTTCTATGGCTACACCTTC. The chain couples TRBV10-3 to TRBJ1-2; TRBD1 agrees at 9 bases. V was pared by 5 bases and J by 4 bases, with 14 bases of the junction left unmatched. The CDR3 covers 17 residues. Per the germline V gene, CDR1 is ENHRY and CDR2 is SYGVKD.